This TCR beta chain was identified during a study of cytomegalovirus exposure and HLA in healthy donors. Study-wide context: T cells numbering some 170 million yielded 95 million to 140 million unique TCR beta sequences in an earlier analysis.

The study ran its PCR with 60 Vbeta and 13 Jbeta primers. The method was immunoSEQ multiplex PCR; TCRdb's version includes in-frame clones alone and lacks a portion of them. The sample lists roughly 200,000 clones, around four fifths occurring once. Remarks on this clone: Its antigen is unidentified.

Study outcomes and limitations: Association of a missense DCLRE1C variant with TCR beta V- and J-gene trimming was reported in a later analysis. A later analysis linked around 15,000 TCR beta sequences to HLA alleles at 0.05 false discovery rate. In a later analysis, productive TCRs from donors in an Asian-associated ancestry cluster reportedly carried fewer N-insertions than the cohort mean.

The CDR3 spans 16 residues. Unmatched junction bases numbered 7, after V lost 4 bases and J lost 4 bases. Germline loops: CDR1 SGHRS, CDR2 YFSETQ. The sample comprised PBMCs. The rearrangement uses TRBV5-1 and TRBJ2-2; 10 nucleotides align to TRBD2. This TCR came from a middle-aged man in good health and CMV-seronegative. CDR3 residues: CASSEGLARFTGELFF. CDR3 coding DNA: TGCGCCAGCAGCGAGGGACTAGCGAGATTCACCGGGGAGCTGTTTTTT.